This T cell receptor beta chain was captured in a study of T cells in Graves' hyperthyroidism and ophthalmopathy. The study's findings and limits: Peripheral blood also featured most of the thyroid clonotypes expanded above 0.001.

The TCR beta CDR3 regions underwent amplification using RNA transcripts as the source. First-round RT-PCR with HTBI primers amplified the TCR CDR3 region. In TCRdb, the multiplex PCR reads were re-called with MiXCR into one record per CDR3 protein. The repertoire has 250,000 or so distinct CDR3 sequences, roughly 15% of them found once; the top ten carry 30%. PBMCs were sourced from about 10 ml fresh peripheral blood. With 0 bases removed from V and 0 bases from J, the gap between germline ends came to 9 bases. The CDR3 extends over 15 amino acids. Germline lookup yields CDR1 KGHSH and CDR2 LQKENI. This clonotype was recorded many times. The antigen is unknown.

The receptor was isolated from a woman in her forties or fifties with Graves' hyperthyroidism that later progressed to Graves' ophthalmopathy. The chain couples TRBV18 to TRBJ2-7; D might be TRBD2 (6 bases). Sequenced: blood. CDR3 nucleotides: TGTGCCAGCTCACCACCCGGGACTTTCTCCTACGAGCAGTACTTC. It codes for CASSPPGTFSYEQYF.